This TCR beta chain was identified in a study of OX40 agonist ivuxolimab in advanced cancers. At the level of the whole study: Ivuxolimab, which targeted the costimulatory receptor OX40 (CD134), was an agonistic, fully human IgG2 monoclonal antibody. Intravenous ivuxolimab was administered to patients every 2 weeks at six dose levels: 0.01, 0.1, 0.3, 1.5, 3 and 10 mg/kg. Among the roughly 52 dose-escalation patients, around 20 had hepatocellular carcinoma, about 15 melanoma, 9 renal cell carcinoma and 9 head and neck cancer. In the dose-escalation cohort, 75% to 90% of patients were male, and the mean age was approximately 60 years with a range of about 23 to 79. Patients were allowed to have had prior anti-PD-1, anti-PD-L1 or anti-CTLA-4 therapy, and 40% of the dose-escalation patients had been treated with checkpoint inhibitors. Partial responses were achieved by three dose-escalation patients, of whom one had hepatocellular carcinoma and two had cutaneous melanoma. The purpose of peripheral TCRbeta sequencing was to test whether ivuxolimab changed TCR sequence diversity and led to clonal T-cell expansion. The paper reports the monotherapy dose-escalation portion (N of about 56 patients) of the phase I ivuxolimab trial.

What the authors observed across the whole study: At doses of 0.1 to 3.0 mg/kg, clonal expansion of both CD4+ and CD8+ T cells in blood was seen between baseline and week 6. In the 0.1-3.0 mg/kg groups, partial responders were among the patients with the lowest normalized peripheral clonal expansion, particularly in CD8+ T cells. Low levels of normalized T-cell clonal expansion were also seen in some nonresponding patients. After ivuxolimab, more expanded clones were found on average in CD8+ T cells than in CD4+ T cells. The antigen specificity of the clonally expanded peripheral T cells was not determined.

Genomic DNA was extracted from sorted cells for sequencing of the TCRbeta CDR3 region. The immunoSEQ Assay was used for sequencing of TCRbeta CDR3 regions. Held by TCRdb, this immuneACCESS table contains in-frame sequences only and omits some clones. Under half of the omission traces to an unresolved V gene where checked; the cause of the rest is unknown. Present in this sample are some 99,000 clones, about 80% of which were seen just once. Roughly 1.5% of the sample belongs to the ten largest clones. Patients with a history of autoimmune disease or receiving systemic immunosuppression were excluded from the trial. Peripheral blood for TCR sequencing was drawn from every dose cohort at baseline, at cycle 4 day 1 and at cycle 7 day 1. Samples were obtained from an open-label, multicenter, first-in-human phase I dose-escalation trial of ivuxolimab. Adults with locally advanced or metastatic head and neck squamous cell, hepatocellular, melanoma or renal cell carcinoma were enrolled in the trial. Before TCR sequencing, CD4+ T cells and CD8+ T cells were sorted from peripheral blood as separate populations.

The CDR3 starts with the cysteine, ends with the phenylalanine, and has 16 residues. The sequence is cut down to CDR3 DNA, 48 bases in frame from base 1. Germline trimming amounts to 5 bases on V and 1 base on J, with 4 as the count of junction bases outside the gene matches. Sequences LNHDA (CDR1) and SQIVND (CDR2) are obtained from the germline V gene (reference sequence). This clone has just one count. Its specific antigen is unknown. One base away there is no much larger clone; base qualities are not given. This receptor was taken from an adult with an advanced solid tumor such as melanoma, head and neck, liver or kidney cancer. The chain is assembled from TRBV19 and TRBJ2-5, with 13 bases in between that match TRBD2. This material consisted of CD4+ or CD8+ T cells sorted from blood, taken in a trial of the OX40 agonist ivuxolimab. The DNA reads as follows: TGTGCCAGTAGTTTCGGACTAGCGGGGGCCCAAGAGACCCAGTACTTC. It is translated as CASSFGLAGAQETQYF.